The 25 T cell receptor beta chains below were found in one sample sequenced in a study of CD8+ T cells in alopecia areata. cDNA serving as the sequencing template came from extracted, reverse transcribed RNA. Profiled with immunoSEQ multiplex PCR; TCRdb holds only in-frame clones, not every one. The sample carries about 180,000 clones, 40% to 65% recorded once. Treatment meaning: oral pan-JAK inhibitor, 5-10 mg twice daily. Sample: CD8+ T cells sorted from blood, taken at week 52, from a patient treated with tofacitinib. These receptor sequences come from a human donor with alopecia areata.

The rearrangement links TRBV27 to TRBJ2-6; possibly TRBD1 for D (6 bases). The CDR3 runs 21 residues. The V gene lost 3 bases and the J gene lost 0 bases, with 24 bases spanning the gap. Germline lookup yields CDR1 MNHEY and CDR2 SMNVEV (reference sequence). As DNA, the CDR3 is TGTGCCAGCAGTTTGCTTCAGTCGTACTACAGGGCTCCCTCTGGGGCCAACGTCCTGACTTTC. Its protein is CASSLLQSYYRAPSGANVLTF.

The chain recombines TRBV9 with TRBJ1-1, with a possible D match to TRBD1 (6 bases). V was trimmed by 3 bases and J by 4 bases, leaving 10 bases between them. The CDR3 is 13 amino acids. CDR1 and CDR2 from the germline V gene are SGDLS and YYNGEE. DNA of the CDR3: TGTGCCAGCAGCGGAGGGGGAGGCACTGAAGCTTTCTTT. This codes for CASSGGGGTEAFF.

This clone was counted only a few times. This sequence joins TRBV18 and TRBJ1-3; 12 nucleotides match TRBD1. Germline V gene sequence: CDR1 KGHSH, CDR2 LQKENI. This CDR3 has 17 amino acids. V trimming: 3 bases; J trimming: 3 bases; junction bases outside the gene matches: 6. This CDR3 is CASSPLGQGALGNTIYF. DNA for the CDR3: TGTGCCAGCTCACCTTTGGGACAGGGGGCGCTTGGAAACACCATATATTTT.

The V gene is TRBV7-2, the J gene TRBJ2-1; no clear D. The V gene lost 4 bases and the J gene lost 8 bases, with 12 bases spanning the gap. The CDR3 is 13 residues long. Per the germline V gene, CDR1 is SGHTA and CDR2 is FQGNSA. CDR3 coding DNA: TGTGCCAGCAGCTCCTGGGGTGGCTATGAGCAGTTCTTC. Translating it yields CASSSWGGYEQFF.

This clone was picked up a small number of times. The chain carries TRBV11-2 and TRBJ2-6; D possibly matches TRBD1 or TRBD2 (5 bases each). V was cut by 8 bases and J by 4 bases, with 18 bases left in between. The germline CDR1 and CDR2 sequences are SGHAT and FQNNGV. There are 16 residues in the CDR3. The CDR3 spells CASREGRTVGANVLTF. The CDR3 coding sequence is TGTGCCAGCCGCGAGGGACGGACGGTGGGGGCCAACGTCCTGACTTTC.

This clone has a single count. The chain recombines TRBV4-1 with TRBJ2-1; D gene uncertain. With 5 bases removed from V and 5 bases from J, the gap between germline ends came to 10 bases. Per the germline V gene, CDR1 is MGHRA and CDR2 is YSYEKL. This CDR3 contains 13 residues. CDR3 sequence: CASSSRTDNEQFF. Written as DNA, the CDR3 is TGCGCCAGCAGCTCAAGAACGGACAATGAGCAGTTCTTC.

This clone was picked up one time. V and J are TRBV5-4 and TRBJ2-2; TRBD2 might be the D (5 bases). Trimming cost V 0 bases and J 4 bases, with 7 bases left between them. There are 14 residues in the CDR3. Germline loops: CDR1 SGHNT, CDR2 YYREEE (reference sequence). This CDR3 is CASSLAGITGELFF. The CDR3, as DNA: TGTGCCAGCAGCTTGGCGGGGATCACCGGGGAGCTGTTTTTT. The whole variable domain, filled in from reference TRBV5-4 and TRBJ2-2, reads ETGVTQSPTHLIKTRGQQVTLRCSSQSGHNTVSWYQQALGQGPQFIFQYYREEENGRGNFPPRFSGLQFPNYSSELNVNALELDDSALYLCASSLAGITGELFFGEGSRLTVL.

This clone has more than one count but fewer than ten. The chain carries TRBV18 and TRBJ1-3, with D possibly being TRBD1 (6 bases). The V gene lost 2 bases and the J gene lost 2 bases, with 19 bases spanning the gap. The CDR3 is made up of 18 amino acids. CDR1 is KGHSH and CDR2 is LQKENI in the germline V gene. The CDR3 bases are TGTGCCAGCTCACCAGGACAGTCCCGGGCCCTTACTGGAAACACCATATATTTT. Translating it yields CASSPGQSRALTGNTIYF.

V is TRBV29-1 and J is TRBJ2-1; D is ambiguous. Germline CDR1 is SQVTM and CDR2 is ANQGSEA. The CDR3 has 16 residues. The V and J ends lost 1 base and 0 bases respectively, with 13 bases between them. CDR3 coding DNA: TGCAGCGTTGAAGGCTTGGACGGCCGCTCCTACAATGAGCAGTTCTTC. It specifies CSVEGLDGRSYNEQFF.

The chain has TRBV10-3 and TRBJ2-1; 10 nucleotides agree with TRBD1. This CDR3 comprises 13 residues. V dropped 8 bases and J dropped 7; count of bases not matched to a gene: 5. Per the germline V gene, CDR1 is ENHRY and CDR2 is SYGVKD. The DNA of the CDR3 is TGTGCCATCTACGGGACAGGGGCAAATGAGCAGTTCTTC. Translating it yields CAIYGTGANEQFF.

The V and J genes are TRBV4-1 and TRBJ2-5; D is ambiguous. CDR3 length: 13 amino acids. Per the germline V gene, CDR1 is MGHRA and CDR2 is YSYEKL. Between the trimmed V and J ends, which lost 4 bases and 3 bases, there was a span of 9 bases. The CDR3 DNA reads as TGCGCCAGCAGCCTGGACGGAGAAGAGACCCAGTACTTC. Its protein is CASSLDGEETQYF.

The rearrangement links TRBV10-3 to TRBJ1-1, with D perhaps matching TRBD1 (5 bases). V lost 2 bases, J lost 5 bases, and 9 bases lay in between. The CDR3 is 13 amino acids. From germline, CDR1 is ENHRY and CDR2 SYGVKD. Written as DNA, the CDR3 is TGTGCCATCAGTGAGGGGGGACGGACTGAAGCTTTCTTT. Amino acid sequence: CAISEGGRTEAFF.

In this sample, this clone turned up a few times. The chain employs TRBV19 and TRBJ1-1; TRBD1 might be the D (5 bases). Trimming took 0 bases from V and 1 from J, leaving 9 bases between them. This CDR3 is built from 15 residues. Germline V gene lookup returns CDR1 LNHDA and CDR2 SQIVND (reference sequence). The CDR3 region has the DNA TGTGCCAGTAGTATAGATCTCGACAGGAACACTGAAGCTTTCTTT. As protein: CASSIDLDRNTEAFF.

The J gene is TRBJ1-2, the V gene TRBV29-1, with unresolved D. The germline V gene has CDR1 SQVTM and CDR2 ANQGSEA. V was trimmed by 6 bases and J by 1 base, leaving 15 bases between them. The CDR3 has 14 residues. The CDR3 loop reads CSVALPGFNYGYTF. CDR3 sequence (DNA): TGCAGCGTCGCCTTGCCAGGCTTTAACTATGGCTACACCTTC.

This clone was seen only a few times. The chain recombines TRBV29-1 with TRBJ1-1, with D maybe TRBD1 (6 bases). The germline gives CDR1 SQVTM, CDR2 ANQGSEA. The length of the CDR3 is 16 residues. Trimming pared 0 bases from V and 4 bases from J, leaving 18 bases between. DNA for the CDR3: TGCAGCGTTGAAGACCCCCGGCGGGAGGGGGGCACTGAAGCTTTCTTT. It is translated as CSVEDPRREGGTEAFF.

This sequence joins TRBV7-3 and TRBJ2-7, with 10 bases identical to TRBD1. The CDR3 has 14 residues. V trimming: 3 bases; J trimming: 3 bases; junction bases outside the gene matches: 2. Germline CDR1 is SGHTA and CDR2 is FQGTGA. As DNA, the CDR3 is TGTGCCAGCAGCTTGACAGGGGGCAGCTACGAGCAGTACTTC. Amino acids: CASSLTGGSYEQYF.

This rearrangement joins TRBV27 to TRBJ2-1; tentatively, D is TRBD2 (7 bases). From germline, CDR1 is MNHEY and CDR2 SMNVEV (reference sequence). V lost 2 bases and J 9 bases, leaving 14 bases between the germline ends. This CDR3 has 14 amino acids. CDR3 amino acids: CASSLGGGPIEQFF. CDR3 DNA: TGTGCCAGCAGTTTAGGCGGGGGCCCTATTGAGCAGTTCTTC.

The chain is built from TRBV11-2 and TRBJ2-5, with 7 bases identical to TRBD1. This CDR3 contains 13 residues. Germline lookup yields CDR1 SGHAT and CDR2 FQNNGV. V dropped 6 bases and J dropped 5; count of bases not matched to a gene: 6. In DNA form, the CDR3 reads TGTGCCAGCAGGGTCGACAGGGTGGAGACCCAGTACTTC. This gives the protein CASRVDRVETQYF.

The table lists this clone with a few counts. The gene calls are TRBV30 and TRBJ1-2; the D is unclear. V lost 0 bases to trimming and J lost 0 bases, with 5 bases between them. Germline V gene data show CDR1 as GTSNPN and CDR2 as SVGIG (reference sequence). There are 13 residues in the CDR3. Here the CDR3 reads CAWSVLANYGYTF. The CDR3 DNA sequence: TGTGCCTGGAGTGTACTGGCTAACTATGGCTACACCTTC.

Only one count was recorded for this clone. This chain connects TRBV6-5 to TRBJ1-2, with 7 bases that match TRBD1. Germline CDR1 reads MNHEY; CDR2 reads SVGAGI. The CDR3 has 14 amino acids. The junction had 8 bases not matched to a gene; V was cut back by 6 bases and J by 4 bases. The CDR3 protein is CASRLQGRTYGYTF. For the CDR3, the DNA is TGTGCCAGCAGATTACAGGGGCGGACCTATGGCTACACCTTC.

The chain has TRBV5-6 and TRBJ1-4; D is unresolved. V lost 0 bases and J lost 4, with 13 bases in between. Germline-derived CDR1 and CDR2 are SGHDT and YYEEEE. The CDR3 has 16 amino acids. The CDR3 DNA reads TGTGCCAGCAGCTTGGGGCAGACCCACGGTAATGAAAAACTGTTTTTT. Its protein is CASSLGQTHGNEKLFF.

This clone was counted a few times. The V gene is TRBV7-9, the J gene TRBJ2-1; no definite D call. The CDR3 covers 12 residues. V lost 6 bases and J lost 2, with 5 bases in between. CDR1 SEHNR and CDR2 FQNEAQ come from the germline V gene (reference sequence). The CDR3 region is CASSLPYNEQFF. Here the CDR3 DNA reads TGTGCCAGCAGTCTTCCCTACAATGAGCAGTTCTTC.

The rearrangement uses TRBV29-1 and TRBJ2-5; a possible D gene is TRBD1 (5 bases). V was clipped by 6 bases and J by 5 bases, with 13 bases between them. The CDR3 is 12 amino acids. CDR1 and CDR2 (germline): SQVTM, ANQGSEA. The CDR3 coding sequence is TGCAGCGTCAGAACAGGTTCGGAGACCCAGTACTTC. Protein sequence: CSVRTGSETQYF.

The chain recombines TRBV7-3 with TRBJ2-2, with D hard to call. The germline CDR1 and CDR2 sequences are SGHTA and FQGTGA. The CDR3 is 13 amino acids. The V and J ends lost 4 bases and 2 bases respectively, with 5 bases between them. The chain's CDR3 is CASSSHNTGELFF. In DNA form, the CDR3 reads TGTGCCAGCAGCTCGCATAACACCGGGGAGCTGTTTTTT.

The chain joins TRBV7-3 to TRBJ2-2, with unresolved D. Trimming took 2 bases from V and 4 from J, leaving 11 bases between them. This CDR3 comprises 15 residues. CDR1 is SGHTA and CDR2 is FQGTGA in the germline V gene. The CDR3 DNA sequence: TGTGCCAGCAGCTTAGGGCTTGCGGCCACCGGGGAGCTGTTTTTT. This translates into CASSLGLAATGELFF.